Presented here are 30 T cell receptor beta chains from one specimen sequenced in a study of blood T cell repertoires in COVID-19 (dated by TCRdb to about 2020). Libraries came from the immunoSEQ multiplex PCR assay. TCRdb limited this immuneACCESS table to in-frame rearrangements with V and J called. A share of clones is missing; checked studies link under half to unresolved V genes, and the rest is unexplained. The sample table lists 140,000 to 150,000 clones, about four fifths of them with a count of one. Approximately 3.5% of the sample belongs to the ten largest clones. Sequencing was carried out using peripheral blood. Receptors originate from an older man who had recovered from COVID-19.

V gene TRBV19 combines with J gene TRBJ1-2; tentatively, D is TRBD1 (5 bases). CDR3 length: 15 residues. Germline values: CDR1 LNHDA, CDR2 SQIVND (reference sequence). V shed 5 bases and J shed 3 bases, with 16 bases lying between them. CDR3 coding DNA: TGTGCCAGTAGTGGCAGGGTTGGTTACGACTATGGCTACACCTTC. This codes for CASSGRVGYDYGYTF.

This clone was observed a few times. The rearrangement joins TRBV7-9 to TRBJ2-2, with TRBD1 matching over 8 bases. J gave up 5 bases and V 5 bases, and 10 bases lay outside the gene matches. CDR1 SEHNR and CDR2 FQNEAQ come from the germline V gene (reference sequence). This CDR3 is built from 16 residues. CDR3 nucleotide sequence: TGTGCCAGCAGCCTAACAGGACAGGGTGGGACCGGGGAGCTGTTTTTT. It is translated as CASSLTGQGGTGELFF.

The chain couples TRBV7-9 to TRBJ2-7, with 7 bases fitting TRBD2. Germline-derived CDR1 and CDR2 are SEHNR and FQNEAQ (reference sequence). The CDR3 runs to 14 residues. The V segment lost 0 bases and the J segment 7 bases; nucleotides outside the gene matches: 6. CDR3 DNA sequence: TGTGCCAGCAGCTTAGCGGGAGGGATAGAAGAGCAGTACTTC. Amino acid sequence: CASSLAGGIEEQYF.

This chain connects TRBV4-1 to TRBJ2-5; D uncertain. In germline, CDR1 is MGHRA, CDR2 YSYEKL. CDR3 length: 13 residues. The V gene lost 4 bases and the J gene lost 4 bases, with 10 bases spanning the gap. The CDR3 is CASSRGPVETQYF. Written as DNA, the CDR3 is TGCGCCAGCAGCCGCGGCCCGGTAGAGACCCAGTACTTC.

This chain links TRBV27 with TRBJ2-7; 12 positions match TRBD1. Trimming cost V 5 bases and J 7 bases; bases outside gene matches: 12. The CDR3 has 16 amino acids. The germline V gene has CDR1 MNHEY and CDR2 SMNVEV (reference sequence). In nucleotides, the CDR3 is TGTGCCAGCAGTCCTCTAGTGGGACAGGGGGCAATGGAGCAGTACTTC. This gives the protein CASSPLVGQGAMEQYF.

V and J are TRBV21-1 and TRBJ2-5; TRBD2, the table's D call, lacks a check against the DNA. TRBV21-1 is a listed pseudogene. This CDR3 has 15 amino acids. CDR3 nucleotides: TGTGCCAGCAGCCCCCCAGACGGGGGACGGGAGACCCAGTACTTC. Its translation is CASSPPDGGRETQYF.

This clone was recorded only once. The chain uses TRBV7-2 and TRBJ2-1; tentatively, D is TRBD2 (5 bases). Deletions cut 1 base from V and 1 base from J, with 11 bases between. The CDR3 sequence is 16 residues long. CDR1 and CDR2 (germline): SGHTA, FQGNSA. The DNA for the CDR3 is TGTGCCAGCAGCTTAGACCAGCGGATATCCTACAATGAGCAGTTCTTC. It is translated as CASSLDQRISYNEQFF.

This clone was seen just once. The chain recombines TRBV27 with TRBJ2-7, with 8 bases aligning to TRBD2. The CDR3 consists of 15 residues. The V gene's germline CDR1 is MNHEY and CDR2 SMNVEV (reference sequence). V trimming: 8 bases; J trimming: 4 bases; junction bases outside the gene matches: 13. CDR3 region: CASSSGGAGGYEQYF. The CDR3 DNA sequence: TGTGCCAGCTCCTCCGGGGGGGCCGGAGGGTACGAGCAGTACTTC.

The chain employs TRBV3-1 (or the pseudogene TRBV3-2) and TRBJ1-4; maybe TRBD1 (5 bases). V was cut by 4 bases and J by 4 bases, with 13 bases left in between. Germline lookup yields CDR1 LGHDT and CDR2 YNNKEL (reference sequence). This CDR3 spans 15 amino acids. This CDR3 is CASSLGGIVNEKLFF. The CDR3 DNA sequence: TGTGCCAGCAGCCTCGGGGGGATAGTTAATGAAAAACTGTTTTTT.

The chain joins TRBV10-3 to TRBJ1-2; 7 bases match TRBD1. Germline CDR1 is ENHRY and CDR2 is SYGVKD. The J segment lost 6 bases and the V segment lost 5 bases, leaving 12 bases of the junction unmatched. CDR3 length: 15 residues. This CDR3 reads CAISQSDRDPNGYTF. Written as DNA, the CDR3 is TGTGCCATCAGTCAATCTGACAGGGACCCCAATGGCTACACCTTC.

The CDR3 sequence: CASSLTGGTEAFF. The DNA of the CDR3 is TGTGCCAGCAGCTTGACCGGGGGGACTGAAGCTTTCTTT. V is TRBV7-9 and J is TRBJ1-1, with D possibly TRBD1 on 5 matching bases. Per germline, CDR1 SEHNR and CDR2 FQNEAQ (reference sequence). CDR3 length: 13 residues. Trimming took off 3 bases at V and 5 bases at J, with 10 bases between the two ends.

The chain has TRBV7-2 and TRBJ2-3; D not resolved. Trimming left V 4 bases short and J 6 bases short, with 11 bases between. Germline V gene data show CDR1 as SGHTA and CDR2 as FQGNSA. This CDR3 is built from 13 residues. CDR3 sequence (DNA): TGTGCCAGCAGCTCTCCCTTGCAGGATACGCAGTATTTT. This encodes CASSSPLQDTQYF.

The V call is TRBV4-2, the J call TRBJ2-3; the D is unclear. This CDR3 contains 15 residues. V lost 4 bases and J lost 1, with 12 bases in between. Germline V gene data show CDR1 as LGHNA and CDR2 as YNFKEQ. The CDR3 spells CASSLLVSGTDTQYF. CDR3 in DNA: TGTGCCAGCAGCCTTCTTGTGAGCGGCACAGATACGCAGTATTTT.

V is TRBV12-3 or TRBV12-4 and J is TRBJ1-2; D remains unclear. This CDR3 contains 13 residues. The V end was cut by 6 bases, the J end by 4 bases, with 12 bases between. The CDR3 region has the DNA TGTGCCAGCAGCAAGACAAGATCCTATGGCTACACCTTC. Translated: CASSKTRSYGYTF.

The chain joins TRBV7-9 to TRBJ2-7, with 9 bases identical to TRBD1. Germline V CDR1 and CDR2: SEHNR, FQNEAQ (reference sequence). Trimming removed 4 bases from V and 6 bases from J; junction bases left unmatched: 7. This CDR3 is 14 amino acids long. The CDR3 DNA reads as TGTGCCAGCAGCTCCCGGGACAGGGTGCGCGAGCAGTACTTC. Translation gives CASSSRDRVREQYF. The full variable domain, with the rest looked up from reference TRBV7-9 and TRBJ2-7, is DTGVSQNPRHKITKRGQNVTFRCDPISEHNRLYWYRQTLGQGPEFLTYFQNEAQLEKSRLLSDRFSAERPKGSFSTLEIQRTEQGDSAMYLCASSSRDRVREQYFGPGTRLTVT.

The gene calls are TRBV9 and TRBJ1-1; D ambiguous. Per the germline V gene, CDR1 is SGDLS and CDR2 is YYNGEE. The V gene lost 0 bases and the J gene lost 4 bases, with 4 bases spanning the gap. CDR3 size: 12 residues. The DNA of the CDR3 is TGTGCCAGCAGCGTAGGCGGCACTGAAGCTTTCTTT. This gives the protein CASSVGGTEAFF.

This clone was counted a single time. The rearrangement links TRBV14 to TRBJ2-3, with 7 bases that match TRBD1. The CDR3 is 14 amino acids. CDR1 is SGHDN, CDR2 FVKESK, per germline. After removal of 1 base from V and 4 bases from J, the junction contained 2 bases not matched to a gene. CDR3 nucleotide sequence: TGTGCCAGCAGCCAAGTAACAGGGGCAGATACGCAGTATTTT. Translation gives CASSQVTGADTQYF.

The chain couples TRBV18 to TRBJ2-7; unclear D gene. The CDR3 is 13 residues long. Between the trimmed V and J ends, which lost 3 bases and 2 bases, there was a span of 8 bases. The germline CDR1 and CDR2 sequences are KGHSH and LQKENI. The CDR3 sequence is CASSPGQTYEQYF. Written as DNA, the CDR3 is TGTGCCAGCTCACCGGGCCAAACCTACGAGCAGTACTTC.

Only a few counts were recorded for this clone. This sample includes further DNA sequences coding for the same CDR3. The CDR3 reads CASSTTGSGNTIYF. In DNA, the CDR3 is TGTGCCAGCAGCACCACAGGTTCTGGAAACACCATATATTTT. The chain combines TRBV5-5 with TRBJ1-3, with D perhaps matching TRBD1 (5 bases). The CDR3 spans 14 residues. In germline, CDR1 is SGHKS, CDR2 YYEKEE (reference sequence). V was trimmed by 4 bases and J by 1 base, leaving 9 bases between them.

The CDR3 is CASMSSGRHAYEQYF. The CDR3 DNA reads as TGTGCCAGCATGTCTAGCGGACGCCATGCCTACGAGCAGTACTTC. This chain uses TRBV6-5 with TRBJ2-7, with 7 bases lining up with TRBD2. The CDR3 has 15 amino acids. Germline CDR1 and CDR2: MNHEY and SVGAGI. V lost 7 bases, J lost 2 bases, and 11 bases stayed unmatched.

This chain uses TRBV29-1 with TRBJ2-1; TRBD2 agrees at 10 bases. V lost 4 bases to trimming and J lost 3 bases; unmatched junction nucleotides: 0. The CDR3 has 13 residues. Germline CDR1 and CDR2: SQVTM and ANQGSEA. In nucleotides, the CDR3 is TGCAGCGTTGGGACTAGCGGCTACAATGAGCAGTTCTTC. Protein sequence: CSVGTSGYNEQFF.

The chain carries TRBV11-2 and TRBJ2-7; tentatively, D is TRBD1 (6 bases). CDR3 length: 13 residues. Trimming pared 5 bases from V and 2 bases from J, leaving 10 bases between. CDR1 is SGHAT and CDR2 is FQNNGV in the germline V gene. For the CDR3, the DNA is TGTGCCAGCAGCACAGGGACGACCTACGAGCAGTACTTC. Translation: CASSTGTTYEQYF.

For the CDR3, the DNA is TGTGCCAGCAGCTTAGAGCAGGGGCCCTATGGCTACACCTTC. Translating gives CASSLEQGPYGYTF. The rearrangement joins TRBV11-2 to TRBJ1-2, with a weak D call TRBD1 (6 bases). V was shortened by 0 bases and J by 4 bases, with 9 bases between the two germline ends. Germline V lookup: CDR1 SGHAT, CDR2 FQNNGV. This CDR3 spans 14 amino acids.

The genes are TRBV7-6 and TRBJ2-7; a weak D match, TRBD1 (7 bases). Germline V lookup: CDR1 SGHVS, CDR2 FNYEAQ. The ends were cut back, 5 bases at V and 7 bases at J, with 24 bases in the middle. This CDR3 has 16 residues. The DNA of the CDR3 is TGTGCCAGCAGCGTTCTATGGGGGGACAGCTCCGGAGAGCAGTACTTC. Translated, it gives CASSVLWGDSSGEQYF.

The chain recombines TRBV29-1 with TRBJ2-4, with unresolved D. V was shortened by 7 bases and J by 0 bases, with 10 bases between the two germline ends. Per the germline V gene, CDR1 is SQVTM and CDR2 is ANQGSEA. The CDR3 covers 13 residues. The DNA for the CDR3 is TGCAGCGCCTTCCAGCGAGCCAAAAACATTCAGTACTTC. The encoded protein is CSAFQRAKNIQYF.

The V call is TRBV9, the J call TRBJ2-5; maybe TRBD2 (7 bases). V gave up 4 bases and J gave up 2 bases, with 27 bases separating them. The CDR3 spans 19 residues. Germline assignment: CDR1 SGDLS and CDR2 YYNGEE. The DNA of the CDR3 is TGTGCCAGCAGCTTGAATTCCGGGCTCGCAAAGGGGGGGCAAGAGACCCAGTACTTC. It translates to CASSLNSGLAKGGQETQYF. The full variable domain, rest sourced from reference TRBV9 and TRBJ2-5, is DSGVTQTPKHLITATGQRVTLRCSPRSGDLSVYWYQQSLDQGLQFLIQYYNGEERAKGNILERFSAQQFPDLHSELNLSSLELGDSALYFCASSLNSGLAKGGQETQYFGPGTRLLVL.

The CDR3 DNA reads as TGTGCCACCAGTGATTTATTGGGCCAGGCCTACGAGCAGTACTTC. It translates to CATSDLLGQAYEQYF. The chain couples TRBV24-1 to TRBJ2-7; D not resolved. The germline V and J ends were trimmed by 1 base and 2 bases, with 11 bases remaining between them. The germline gives CDR1 KGHDR, CDR2 SFDVKD. CDR3 length: 15 amino acids.

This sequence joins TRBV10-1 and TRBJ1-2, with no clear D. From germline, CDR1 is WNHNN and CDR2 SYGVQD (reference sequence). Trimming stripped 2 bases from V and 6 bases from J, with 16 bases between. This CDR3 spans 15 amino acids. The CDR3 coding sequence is TGCGCCAGCAGTGAGCGGTCCGATGCAATTAATGGCTACACCTTC. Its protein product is CASSERSDAINGYTF.

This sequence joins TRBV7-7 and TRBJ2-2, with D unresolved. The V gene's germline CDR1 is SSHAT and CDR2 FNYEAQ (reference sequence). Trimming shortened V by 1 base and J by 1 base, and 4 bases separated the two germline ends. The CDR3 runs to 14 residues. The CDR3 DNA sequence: TGTGCCAGCAGCTTAGGACAGAACACCGGGGAGCTGTTTTTT. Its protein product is CASSLGQNTGELFF. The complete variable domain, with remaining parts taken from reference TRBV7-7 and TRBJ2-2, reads GAGVSQSPRYKVTKRGQDVTLRCDPISSHATLYWYQQALGQGPEFLTYFNYEAQPDKSGLPSDRFSAERPEGSISTLTIQRTEQRDSAMYRCASSLGQNTGELFFGEGSRLTVL.

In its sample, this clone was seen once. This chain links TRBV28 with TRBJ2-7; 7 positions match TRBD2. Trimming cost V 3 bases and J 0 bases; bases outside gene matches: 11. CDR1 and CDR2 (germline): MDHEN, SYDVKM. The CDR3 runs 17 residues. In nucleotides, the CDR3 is TGTGCCAGCAGTTTTCGGCTAGCGGATCTCACCTCCTACGAGCAGTACTTC. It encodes CASSFRLADLTSYEQYF. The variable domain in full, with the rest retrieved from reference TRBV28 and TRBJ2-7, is DVKVTQSSRYLVKRTGEKVFLECVQDMDHENMFWYRQDPGLGLRLIYFSYDVKMKEKGDIPEGYSVSREKKERFSLILESASTNQTSMYLCASSFRLADLTSYEQYFGPGTRLTVT.